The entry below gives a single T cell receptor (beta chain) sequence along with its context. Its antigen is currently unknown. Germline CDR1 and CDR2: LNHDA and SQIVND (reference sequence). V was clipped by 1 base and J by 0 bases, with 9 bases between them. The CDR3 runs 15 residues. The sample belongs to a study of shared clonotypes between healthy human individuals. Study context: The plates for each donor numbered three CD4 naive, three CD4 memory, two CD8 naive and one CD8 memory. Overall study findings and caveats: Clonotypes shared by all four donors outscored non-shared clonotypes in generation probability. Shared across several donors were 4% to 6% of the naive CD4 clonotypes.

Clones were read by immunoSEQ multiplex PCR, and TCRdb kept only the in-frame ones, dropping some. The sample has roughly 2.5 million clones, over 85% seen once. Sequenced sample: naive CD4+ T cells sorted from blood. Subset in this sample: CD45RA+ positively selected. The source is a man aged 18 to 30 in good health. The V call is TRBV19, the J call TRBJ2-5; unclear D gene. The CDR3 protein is CASSIGYSDQETQYF. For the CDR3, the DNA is TGTGCCAGTAGTATAGGCTACAGCGACCAAGAGACCCAGTACTTC.